This TCR beta chain appears in the sequencing data of a study of cytomegalovirus exposure and HLA in healthy donors. This CDR3 comprises 18 residues. Germline loops: CDR1 MGHRA, CDR2 YSYEKL. V lost 7 bases, J lost 3 bases, and 18 bases stayed unmatched. In the PCR, 60 Vbeta and 13 Jbeta primers were used. Profiled with immunoSEQ multiplex PCR; TCRdb holds only in-frame clones, not every one. This table has under 200,000 clones, 68% appearing once. This TCR derives from a man in his fifties in good health and CMV-seronegative. V is TRBV4-1 and J is TRBJ1-1, with TRBD1 matching over 9 bases. Source material: PBMCs. Here the CDR3 reads CASTRSGTGNLGDTEAFF. The DNA of the CDR3 is TGCGCCAGCACGCGTTCCGGGACAGGGAACCTAGGGGACACTGAAGCTTTCTTT.